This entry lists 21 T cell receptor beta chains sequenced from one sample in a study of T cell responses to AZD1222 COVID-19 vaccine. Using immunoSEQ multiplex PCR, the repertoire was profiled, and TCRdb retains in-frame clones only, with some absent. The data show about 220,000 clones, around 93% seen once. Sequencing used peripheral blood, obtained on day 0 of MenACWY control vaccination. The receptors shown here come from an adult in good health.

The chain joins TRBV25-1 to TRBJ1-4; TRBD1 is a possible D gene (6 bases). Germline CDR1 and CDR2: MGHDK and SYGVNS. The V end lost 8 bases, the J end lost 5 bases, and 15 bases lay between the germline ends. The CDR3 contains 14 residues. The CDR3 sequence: CASGRGGPNEKLFF. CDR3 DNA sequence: TGTGCCAGCGGCAGAGGGGGACCCAATGAAAAACTGTTTTTT.

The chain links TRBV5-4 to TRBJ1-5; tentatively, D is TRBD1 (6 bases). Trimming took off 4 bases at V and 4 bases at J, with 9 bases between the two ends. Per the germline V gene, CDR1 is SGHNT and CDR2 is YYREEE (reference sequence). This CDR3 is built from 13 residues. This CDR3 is CASSPGVNQPQHF. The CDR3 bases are TGTGCCAGCAGCCCAGGGGTGAATCAGCCCCAGCATTTT.

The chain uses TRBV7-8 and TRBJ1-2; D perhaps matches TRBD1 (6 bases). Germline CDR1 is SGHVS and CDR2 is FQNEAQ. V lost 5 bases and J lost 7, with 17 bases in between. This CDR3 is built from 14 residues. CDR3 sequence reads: CASSPQGSSVGYTF. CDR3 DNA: TGTGCCAGCAGCCCCCAGGGGTCATCCGTTGGCTACACCTTC.

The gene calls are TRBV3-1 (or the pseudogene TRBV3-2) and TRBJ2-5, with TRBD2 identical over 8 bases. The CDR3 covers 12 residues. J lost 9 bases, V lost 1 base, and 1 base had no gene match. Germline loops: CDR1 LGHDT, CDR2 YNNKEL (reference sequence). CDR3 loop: CASSQAGGAQYF. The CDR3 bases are TGTGCCAGCAGCCAAGCGGGGGGGGCCCAGTACTTC.

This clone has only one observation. The CDR3 DNA reads TGTGCCAGCAGCTTAATCAGCGGGTCCTCTGGAAACACCATATATTTT. Translation: CASSLISGSSGNTIYF. The chain links TRBV7-9 to TRBJ1-3; D not certain. There are 16 residues in the CDR3. CDR1 and CDR2 (germline): SEHNR, FQNEAQ (reference sequence). V was trimmed by 2 bases and J by 0 bases, leaving 11 bases between them.

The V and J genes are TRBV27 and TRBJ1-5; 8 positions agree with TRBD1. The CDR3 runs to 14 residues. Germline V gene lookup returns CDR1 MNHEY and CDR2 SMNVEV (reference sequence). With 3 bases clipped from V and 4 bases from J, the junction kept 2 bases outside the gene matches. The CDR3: CASSFDRGNQPQHF. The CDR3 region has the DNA TGTGCCAGCAGTTTTGACAGGGGTAATCAGCCCCAGCATTTT.

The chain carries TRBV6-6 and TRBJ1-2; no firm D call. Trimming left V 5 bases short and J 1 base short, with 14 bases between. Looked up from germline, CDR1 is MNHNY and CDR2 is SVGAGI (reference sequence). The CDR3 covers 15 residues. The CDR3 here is CASSRLTGFNYGYTF. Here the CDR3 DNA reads TGTGCCAGCAGTCGTTTGACCGGGTTTAACTATGGCTACACCTTC.

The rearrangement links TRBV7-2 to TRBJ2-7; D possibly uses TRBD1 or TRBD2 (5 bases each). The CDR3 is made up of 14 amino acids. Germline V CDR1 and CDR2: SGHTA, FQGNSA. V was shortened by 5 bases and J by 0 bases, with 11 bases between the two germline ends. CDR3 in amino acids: CASSRDRASYEQYF. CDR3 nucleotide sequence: TGTGCCAGCAGCAGGGACCGAGCCTCCTACGAGCAGTACTTC.

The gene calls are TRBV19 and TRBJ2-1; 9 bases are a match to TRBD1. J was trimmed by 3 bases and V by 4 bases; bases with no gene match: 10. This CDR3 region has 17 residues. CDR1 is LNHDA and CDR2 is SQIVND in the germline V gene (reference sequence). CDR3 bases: TGTGCCAGTAGTAACTACGTGACAGGGGGATTCTACAATGAGCAGTTCTTC. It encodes CASSNYVTGGFYNEQFF.

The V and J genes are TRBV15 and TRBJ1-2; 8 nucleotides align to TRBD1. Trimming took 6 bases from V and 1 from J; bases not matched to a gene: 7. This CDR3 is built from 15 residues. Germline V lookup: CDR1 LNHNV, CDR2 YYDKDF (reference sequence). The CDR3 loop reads CATSPQGGINYGYTF. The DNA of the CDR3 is TGTGCCACCAGTCCACAGGGGGGCATTAACTATGGCTACACCTTC.

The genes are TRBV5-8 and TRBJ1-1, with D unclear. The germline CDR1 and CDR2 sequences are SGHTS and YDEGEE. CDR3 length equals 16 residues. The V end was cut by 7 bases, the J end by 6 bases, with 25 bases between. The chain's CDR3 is CASRLPLGGERPEAFF. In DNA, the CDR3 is TGTGCCAGCCGCCTTCCTTTGGGAGGCGAAAGGCCTGAAGCTTTCTTT. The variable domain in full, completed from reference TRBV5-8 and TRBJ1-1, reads EAGVTQSPTHLIKTRGQQATLRCSPISGHTSVYWYQQALGLGLQFLLWYDEGEERNRGNFPPRFSGRQFPNYSSELNVNALELEDSALYLCASRLPLGGERPEAFFGQGTRLTVV.

This CDR3 reads CASSTGTSHEQYF. The CDR3 nucleotides read TGTGCCAGCTCTACAGGGACATCCCACGAGCAGTACTTC. The chain carries TRBV18 and TRBJ2-7; D perhaps matches TRBD1 (6 bases). CDR3 length equals 13 residues. Germline-derived CDR1 and CDR2 are KGHSH and LQKENI. Deletions cut 6 bases from V and 5 bases from J, with 14 bases between.

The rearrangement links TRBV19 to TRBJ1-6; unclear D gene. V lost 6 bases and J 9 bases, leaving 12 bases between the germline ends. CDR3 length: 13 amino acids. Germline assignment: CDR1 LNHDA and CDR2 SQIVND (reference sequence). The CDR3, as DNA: TGTGCCAGTAGACGGGGAGAAGGTTCACCCCTCCACTTT. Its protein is CASRRGEGSPLHF.

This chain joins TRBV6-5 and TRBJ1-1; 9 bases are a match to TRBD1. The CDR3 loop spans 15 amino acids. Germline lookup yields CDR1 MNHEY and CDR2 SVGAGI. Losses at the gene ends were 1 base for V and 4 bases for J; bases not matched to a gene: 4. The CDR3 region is CASSYLGQGVTEAFF. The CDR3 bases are TGTGCCAGCAGTTACTTGGGACAGGGAGTCACTGAAGCTTTCTTT.

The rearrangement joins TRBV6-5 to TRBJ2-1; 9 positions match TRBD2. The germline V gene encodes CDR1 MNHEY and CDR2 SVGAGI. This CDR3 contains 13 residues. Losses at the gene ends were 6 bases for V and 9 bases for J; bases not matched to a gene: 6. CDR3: CASRRGGAFEQFF. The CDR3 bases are TGTGCCAGCAGGCGCGGGGGGGCCTTTGAGCAGTTCTTC.

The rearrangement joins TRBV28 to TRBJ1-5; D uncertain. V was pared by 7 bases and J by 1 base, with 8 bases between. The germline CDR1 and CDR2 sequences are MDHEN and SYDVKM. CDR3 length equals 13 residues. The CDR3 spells CASKLGSNQPQHF. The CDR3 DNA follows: TGTGCCAGCAAGTTGGGCAGCAATCAGCCCCAGCATTTT.

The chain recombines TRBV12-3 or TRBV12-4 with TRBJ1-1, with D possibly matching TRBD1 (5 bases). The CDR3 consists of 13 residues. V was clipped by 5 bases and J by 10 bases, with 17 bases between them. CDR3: CASSDGGPDRAFF. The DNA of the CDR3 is TGTGCCAGCAGTGACGGGGGACCTGATCGAGCTTTCTTT.

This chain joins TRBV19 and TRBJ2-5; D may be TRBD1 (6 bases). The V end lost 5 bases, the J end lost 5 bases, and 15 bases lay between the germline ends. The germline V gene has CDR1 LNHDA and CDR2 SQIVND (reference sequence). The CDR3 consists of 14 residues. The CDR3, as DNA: TGTGCCAGTAGTGTGCAGGGGCAGGGGGAGACCCAGTACTTC. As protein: CASSVQGQGETQYF.

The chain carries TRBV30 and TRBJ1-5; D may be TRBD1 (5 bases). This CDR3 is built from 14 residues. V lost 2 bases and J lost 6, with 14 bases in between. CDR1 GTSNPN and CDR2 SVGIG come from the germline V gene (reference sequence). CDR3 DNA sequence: TGTGCCTGGAGTAACCGGGGCGGCGGTCAGCCCCAGCATTTT. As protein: CAWSNRGGGQPQHF.

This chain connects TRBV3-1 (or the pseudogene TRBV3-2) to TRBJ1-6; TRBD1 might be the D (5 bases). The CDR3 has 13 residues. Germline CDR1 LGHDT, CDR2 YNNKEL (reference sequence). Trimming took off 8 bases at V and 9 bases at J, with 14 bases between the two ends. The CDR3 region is CASREGVGSPLHF. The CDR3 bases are TGTGCCAGCCGCGAAGGGGTGGGTTCACCCCTCCACTTT.

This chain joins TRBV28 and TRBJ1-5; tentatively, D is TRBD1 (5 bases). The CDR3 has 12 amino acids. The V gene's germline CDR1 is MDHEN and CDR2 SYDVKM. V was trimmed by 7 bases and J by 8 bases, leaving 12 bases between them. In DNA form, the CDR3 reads TGTGCCAGCATGCTGGGGGGAAAGCCCCAGCATTTT. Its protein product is CASMLGGKPQHF. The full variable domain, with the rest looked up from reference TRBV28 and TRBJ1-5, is DVKVTQSSRYLVKRTGEKVFLECVQDMDHENMFWYRQDPGLGLRLIYFSYDVKMKEKGDIPEGYSVSREKKERFSLILESASTNQTSMYLCASMLGGKPQHFGDGTRLSIL.